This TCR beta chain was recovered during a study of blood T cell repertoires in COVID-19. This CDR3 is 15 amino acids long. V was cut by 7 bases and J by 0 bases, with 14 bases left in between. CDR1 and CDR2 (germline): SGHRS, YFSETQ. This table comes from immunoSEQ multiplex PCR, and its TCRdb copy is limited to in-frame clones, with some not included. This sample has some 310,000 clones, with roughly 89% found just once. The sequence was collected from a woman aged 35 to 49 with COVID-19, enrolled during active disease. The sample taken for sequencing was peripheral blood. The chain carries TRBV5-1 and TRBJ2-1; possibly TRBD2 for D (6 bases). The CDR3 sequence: CASGLQVSSYNEQFF. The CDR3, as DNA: TGCGCCAGCGGACTACAGGTGAGCTCCTACAATGAGCAGTTCTTC. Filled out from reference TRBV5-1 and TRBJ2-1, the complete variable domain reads KAGVTQTPRYLIKTRGQQVTLSCSPISGHRSVSWYQQTPGQGLQFLFEYFSETQRNKGNFPGRFSGRQFSNSRSEMNVSTLELGDSALYLCASGLQVSSYNEQFFGPGTRLTVL.